Sequencing of this T cell receptor beta chain was carried out in a study of blood T cell repertoires in COVID-19 (dated by TCRdb to the early 2020s). Background on the whole study: Samples from collaborators originated in the United States, Italy and Spain and spanned both the acute and convalescent phases of COVID-19. The dataset comprised deeply sampled blood TCRbeta repertoires from subjects exposed to, actively infected with, or recovered from COVID-19. Nearly every sample came with metadata listing a de-identified subject ID, COVID-19 status, age in years and sex. Where HLA class I and class II types were available, the types were taken from metadata supplied by the sample provider, not from assay-based typing. The repertoires were released in a freely available public database intended as a resource for research on the immune response to SARS-CoV-2. The prospective study material was composed of cDNA or gDNA derived from T cells, B-cell-depleted T cells, or PBMCs. The samples were drawn from the first 160 participants of the ongoing ImmuneRACE study and from more than 1,000 subjects provided by 6 global collaborators. On the study overall, not on this receptor specifically: The quantity of clinical and demographic metadata differed by source and by participant and was supplied without curation.

This clone was counted a single time. The specificity of this receptor is unknown. Base qualities are missing; no much larger clone stands one base away. In the prospective study, participants were about 18 to 95 years old, resided in about two dozen geographic areas of the United States, and were enrolled through a virtual design. To assign participants to cohorts, the prospective study relied on clinical history that participants themselves reported in a screening survey and a study questionnaire. In the prospective study, mobile phlebotomists collected whole blood, serum and a nasopharyngeal or oropharyngeal swab from each participant. Prospective study participants could optionally give additional blood draws and questionnaires over an approximately 2-month period. Blood samples from the prospective study were shipped frozen or at room temperature prior to DNA extraction. V and J are truncated by 0 bases and 2 bases respectively, leaving an intervening sequence of 10 bases. The CDR3 numbers 15 residues from cysteine through phenylalanine. The read is trimmed to its CDR3 DNA, 45 bases read in frame from base 1. From a lookup of the germline V gene, CDR1 and CDR2 are SGHRS and YFSETQ.

TCRbeta CDR3 regions were amplified from genomic DNA using the immunoSEQ Assay, a bias-controlled multiplex PCR. As for the authors' bioinformatics: Nucleated cell counts per sample were estimated from amplification of reference gene primers within the assay. To quantify the absolute abundance of each unique TCRbeta CDR3 rearrangement, sequence reads were collapsed and filtered. For each sample, productive Simpson clonality was calculated as the square root of Simpson's diversity index over productive rearrangements. Here the immuneACCESS table is served through TCRdb, limited to in-frame sequences with V and J called. Missing clones are a known gap in these copies; in checked studies unresolved V genes cover under half, and the rest lacks a known reason. That table supplies the V and J calls and clone size; D and trimming were determined from the DNA. The sample yields more than 200,000 clones; approximately 86% were counted once. About 6.9% of the sample belongs to the ten largest clones.

The receptor was derived from a woman aged 25-40 years with acute COVID-19. Sample: PBMCs or T cells enriched from blood (not recorded which). The V and J genes are TRBV5-1 and TRBJ2-3; 6 matching bases give a weak D call of TRBD2. The bases are TGCGCCAGCAGCTTGGCGGGAGCGCACACAGATACGCAGTATTTT. Its protein is CASSLAGAHTDTQYF.